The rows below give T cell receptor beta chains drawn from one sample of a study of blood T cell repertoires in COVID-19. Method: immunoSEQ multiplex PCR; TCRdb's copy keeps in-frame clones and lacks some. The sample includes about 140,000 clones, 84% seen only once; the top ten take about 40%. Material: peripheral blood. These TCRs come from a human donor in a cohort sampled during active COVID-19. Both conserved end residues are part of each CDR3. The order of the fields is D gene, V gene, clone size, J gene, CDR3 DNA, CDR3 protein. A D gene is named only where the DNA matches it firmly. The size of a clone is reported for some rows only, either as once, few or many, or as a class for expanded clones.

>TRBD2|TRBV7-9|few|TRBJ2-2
TGTGCCAGCCTCCGTCCCGGGACTAGTAATACCGGGGAGCTGTTTTTT
CASLRPGTSNTGELFF
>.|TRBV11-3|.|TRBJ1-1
TGTGCCAGCAGCTTAGATAGCCACACTGAAGCTTTCTTT
CASSLDSHTEAFF
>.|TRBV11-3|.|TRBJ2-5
TGTGCCAGCAGCTTAGGGACACCGGTTGTGGAGACCCAGTACTTC
CASSLGTPVVETQYF
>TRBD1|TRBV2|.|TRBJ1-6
TGTGCCAGCAACCCTCAGGGGGCCGGGTCACCCCTCCACTTT
CASNPQGAGSPLHF
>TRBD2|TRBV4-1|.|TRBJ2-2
TGCGCCAGCAGCCAAGGCGGCATGAGGGAGGGAACCGGGGAGCTGTTTTTT
CASSQGGMREGTGELFF
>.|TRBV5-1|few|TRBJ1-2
TGCGCCAGCAGCTTGGATCCGAACTATGGCTACACCTTC
CASSLDPNYGYTF
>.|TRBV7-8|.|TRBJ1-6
TGTGCCAGCAGCTTAGGTCGGCGGCAGGGCGATTCACCCCTCCACTTT
CASSLGRRQGDSPLHF
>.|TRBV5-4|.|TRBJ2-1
TGTGCCAGCAGCCCCCAAACCGGACTATCCTACAATGAGCAGTTCTTC
CASSPQTGLSYNEQFF
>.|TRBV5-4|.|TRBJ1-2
TGTGCCAGCAGCTTGTCAGGGGTGGACGGCTACACCTTC
CASSLSGVDGYTF
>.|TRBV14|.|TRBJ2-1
TGTGCCAGCAGCCAAGAGGTCTCCGCACCGGGAAATGAGCAGTTCTTC
CASSQEVSAPGNEQFF
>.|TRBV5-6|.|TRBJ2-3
TGTGCCAGCAGCCCGACTTCCACAGATACGCAGTATTTT
CASSPTSTDTQYF
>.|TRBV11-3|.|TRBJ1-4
TGTGCCAGCAGCTCAGGGGCCACTAATGAAAAACTGTTTTTT
CASSSGATNEKLFF
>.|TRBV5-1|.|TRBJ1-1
TGCGCCAGCAGCCCCGGACAGTATAACACTGAAGCTTTCTTT
CASSPGQYNTEAFF
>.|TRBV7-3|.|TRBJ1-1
TGTGCCAGCAGCCTCAGGGGAAACACTGAAGCTTTCTTT
CASSLRGNTEAFF
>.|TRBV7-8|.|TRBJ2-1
TGTGCCAGCAGCTCCGATCACAGCTCCTACAATGAGCAGTTCTTC
CASSSDHSSYNEQFF
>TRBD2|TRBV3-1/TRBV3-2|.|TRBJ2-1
TGTGCCAGCAGCCCCTTACTAGCGGCCAATGAGCAGTTCTTC
CASSPLLAANEQFF
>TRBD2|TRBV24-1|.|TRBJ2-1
TGTGCCACCAGTGATCCGAAAGCGGGAGGGCCCTCCTACAATGAGCAGTTCTTC
CATSDPKAGGPSYNEQFF
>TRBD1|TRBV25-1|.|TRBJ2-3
TGTGCCAGCAGTGAATACAGGGGGCTCACAGATACGCAGTATTTT
CASSEYRGLTDTQYF
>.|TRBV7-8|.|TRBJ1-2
TGTGCCAGCAGCCGCGCCGGGACGCCTCTATTAGGGGGCACCTTC
CASSRAGTPLLGGTF
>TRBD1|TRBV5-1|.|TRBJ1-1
TGCGCCAGCAGCTTGGGGGGAGGGACAGGTCAGAACACTGAAGCTTTCTTT
CASSLGGGTGQNTEAFF